One and the same sample provided the 6 T cell receptor beta chains below, sequenced in a study of control samples from healthy donors and cancer patients. This table comes from immunoSEQ multiplex PCR, and its TCRdb copy is limited to in-frame clones, with some not included. In the table there are over 150,000 clones, 75% to 95% of which are singletons. The sequencing sample was made of blood. These TCRs come from a woman aged 40 to 50 in good health.

This clone came up many times. V is TRBV3-1 (or the pseudogene TRBV3-2) and J is TRBJ2-7; D is unclear. The CDR3 length is 12 residues. From germline, CDR1 is LGHDT and CDR2 YNNKEL (reference sequence). Trimming stripped 0 bases from V and 5 bases from J, with 5 bases between. This CDR3 is CASSQEAHEQYF. For the CDR3, the DNA is TGTGCCAGCAGCCAAGAGGCCCACGAGCAGTACTTC.

This clone was counted once. V gene TRBV10-3 combines with J gene TRBJ1-2; 9 nucleotides agree with TRBD1. The CDR3 is made up of 11 amino acids. Germline lookup yields CDR1 ENHRY and CDR2 SYGVKD. V shed 8 bases, J shed 5 bases, and the junction held 0 bases outside the gene matches. The CDR3 nucleotides are TGTGCCATCGGACAGGGGTATGGCTACACCTTC. It is translated as CAIGQGYGYTF.

The chain combines TRBV5-5 with TRBJ1-1; 8 bases match TRBD1. Trimming cost V 5 bases and J 5 bases; bases outside gene matches: 11. CDR1 SGHKS and CDR2 YYEKEE come from the germline V gene (reference sequence). The CDR3 is 15 residues long. The CDR3 protein is CASRGAQGVATEAFF. The CDR3 DNA follows: TGTGCCAGCAGAGGTGCACAGGGGGTGGCTACTGAAGCTTTCTTT.

This chain uses TRBV6-5 with TRBJ2-7; TRBD1 agrees at 8 bases. V lost 7 bases to trimming and J lost 7 bases; unmatched junction nucleotides: 12. This CDR3 is built from 14 residues. The germline gives CDR1 MNHEY, CDR2 SVGAGI. The CDR3 here is CASTPTGEGGEQYF. In DNA form, the CDR3 reads TGTGCCAGCACCCCGACAGGGGAAGGAGGAGAGCAGTACTTC.

The chain carries TRBV11-2 and TRBJ2-7; 9 bases line up with TRBD1. Germline V CDR1 and CDR2: SGHAT, FQNNGV. Trimming cost V 2 bases and J 2 bases; bases outside gene matches: 7. The CDR3 has 16 residues. The CDR3 coding sequence is TGTGCCAGCAGCTTATGGGACAGGGAGGAACCCTACGAGCAGTACTTC. Amino acid sequence: CASSLWDREEPYEQYF. The full variable domain, in which reference TRBV11-2 and TRBJ2-7 provide the parts outside the CDR3, is EAGVAQSPRYKIIEKRQSVAFWCNPISGHATLYWYQQILGQGPKLLIQFQNNGVVDDSQLPKDRFSAERLKGVDSTLKIQPAKLEDSAVYLCASSLWDREEPYEQYFGPGTRLTVT.

V usage is TRBV27 and J usage is TRBJ2-1, with D maybe TRBD1 (6 bases). This CDR3 region has 15 residues. Germline loops: CDR1 MNHEY, CDR2 SMNVEV (reference sequence). Trimming shortened V by 4 bases and J by 0 bases, and 10 bases separated the two germline ends. CDR3 nucleotide sequence: TGTGCCAGCAGTTCTAGGGGGAACTCCTACAATGAGCAGTTCTTC. The encoded protein is CASSSRGNSYNEQFF.